This T cell receptor beta chain was recorded in a study of blood T cell repertoires in COVID-19 (dated by TCRdb to the early 2020s). Regarding the research as a whole: Samples covering the acute and convalescent phases of COVID-19 were provided by collaborators in the United States, Italy and Spain. The material from the prospective study consisted of cDNA or gDNA derived from T cells, B-cell-depleted T cells, or PBMCs. Subjects who had been exposed to COVID-19, were actively infected with it, or had recovered from it provided the deeply sampled blood TCRbeta repertoires that made up the dataset. The repertoires were released in a freely available public database meant as a resource for research on the immune response to SARS-CoV-2. The samples were drawn from two sources: the first 160 participants of the ongoing ImmuneRACE study, and 1,200 or so subjects contributed by 6 global collaborators. Nearly every sample came with metadata listing a de-identified subject ID, COVID-19 status, age in years and sex. Where available, HLA class I and class II types were obtained from metadata supplied by the sample provider rather than from assay-based typing. The study at large found these results: The amount of clinical and demographic metadata varied by source and participant and was provided uncurated.

TCRbeta CDR3 regions were amplified from genomic DNA using the immunoSEQ Assay, a bias-controlled multiplex PCR. Per the authors' processing: The number of nucleated cells in each sample was estimated by amplification of reference gene primers within the assay. Sequence reads were collapsed and filtered to measure the absolute abundance of every unique TCRbeta CDR3 rearrangement. Productive Simpson clonality was computed per sample as the square root of Simpson's diversity index over productive rearrangements. TCRdb holds this immuneACCESS table with in-frame rearrangements only. Some clones are missing; in checked studies, unresolved V genes explain under half, and the rest has no known cause. V and J calls plus clone size are reproduced from that table; the DNA served to infer D and trimming. This sample holds 100,000 to 150,000 clones; around nine tenths were observed only once. Of the sample, over 1% falls within the top ten clones.

For this clone: The target of this receptor is not known. No base qualities exist here, and no much larger clone lies one base off it.

The CDR3 measures 16 amino acids from cysteine to phenylalanine. The entry retains the CDR3 DNA only, 48 bases that are in frame from base 1. From V the trimming removes 4 bases and from J it removes 2 bases, while the gene matches leave 6 bases of the junction unaccounted for. CDR1 SGHTS and CDR2 YDEGEE are derived from the germline V gene. Whole blood was collected in K2EDTA tubes by collaborating institutions according to the institutions' own protocols. For TCRbeta analysis, collaborators shipped samples as frozen whole blood, isolated PBMCs, or DNA extracted from either of those sample types. Source material: peripheral blood. The rearranged chain carries TRBV5-8 and TRBJ1-6; TRBD1 matches 7 bases in the middle. The source is a woman of 80 years or more with acute or convalescent COVID-19. The CDR3 loop reads CASSPLTGTYNSPLHF. In nucleotide form, the sequence is TGTGCCAGCAGCCCTTTGACAGGGACCTATAATTCACCCCTCCACTTT.